The rows below give T cell receptor beta chains drawn from one sample of a study of regulatory T cells in long-lasting Graves disease. Each CDR3 protein gets one entry after TCRdb re-called the multiplex PCR reads with MiXCR. Among a few hundred thousand distinct CDR3 sequences listed, 22% were seen once. The sequenced sample was peripheral blood mononuclear cells (PBMCs), obtained when the disease was refractory, from a patient treated with antithyroid drugs. The receptors derive from a female donor with Graves disease. Both conserved end residues are part of each CDR3. The D gene is left open where the match is weak. A clone size is listed for some rows: how often the clone was seen (once, few, many), or a class if it is expanded.

cdr3_aa	cdr3_nt	clone_size	d_call	j_call	v_call	cdr3_length
CASQGIDEKLFF	TGTGCCAGTCAGGGGATCGATGAAAAACTGTTTTTT	NA	NA	TRBJ1-4	TRBV2	12
CASSWSQGNTEAFF	TGTGCCAGCAGTTGGTCACAGGGAAACACTGAAGCTTTCTTT	many	NA	TRBJ1-1	TRBV27	14
CAWTSDRMNTEAFF	TGTGCCTGGACCTCAGACAGGATGAACACTGAAGCTTTCTTT	NA	NA	TRBJ1-1	TRBV30	14
CSANSGTSGFSYEQYF	TGCAGTGCTAACTCCGGGACTAGCGGGTTTTCCTACGAGCAGTACTTC	NA	TRBD2	TRBJ2-7	TRBV20-1	16
CASSYSTSGSYEQYF	TGTGCCAGCAGTTACTCGACTAGCGGGAGCTACGAGCAGTACTTC	many	TRBD2	TRBJ2-7	TRBV6-5	15
CASSTTGRAKNIQYF	TGTGCCAGCAGTACGACAGGGAGGGCCAAAAACATTCAGTACTTC	few	NA	TRBJ2-4	TRBV28	15
CASSLEGGSNQPQHF	TGTGCCAGCAGTTTAGAGGGAGGGAGCAATCAGCCCCAGCATTTT	NA	NA	TRBJ1-5	TRBV12-3/TRBV12-4	15
CASSASLGARTEAFF	TGTGCCAGCAGCGCAAGTTTGGGGGCCCGCACTGAAGCTTTCTTT	many	NA	TRBJ1-1	TRBV7-2	15
CASSLTRLGQPSYEQYF	TGTGCCAGCAGCTTAACCAGACTCGGACAGCCTTCCTACGAGCAGTACTTC	NA	NA	TRBJ2-7	TRBV7-9	17
CASKPGQEYGYTF	TGTGCCAGCAAACCCGGTCAGGAATATGGCTACACCTTC	NA	NA	TRBJ1-2	TRBV6-1	13
CSAPTGGPSYEQYF	TGCAGTGCTCCTACAGGGGGTCCTTCCTACGAGCAGTACTTC	few	TRBD1	TRBJ2-7	TRBV20-1	14
CAWGRANNQETQYF	TGTGCCTGGGGAAGGGCTAACAACCAAGAGACCCAGTACTTC	many	NA	TRBJ2-5	TRBV30	14
CASSVQRTGHTGELFF	TGTGCCAGTAGTGTCCAACGGACAGGGCACACCGGGGAGCTGTTTTTT	NA	TRBD1	TRBJ2-2	TRBV19	16
CASRDGRFQETQYF	TGTGCCAGCAGAGACGGTAGATTCCAAGAGACCCAGTACTTC	many	NA	TRBJ2-5	TRBV7-9	14
CASSPRDRGSSKNIQYF	TGTGCCAGCTCACCAAGGGACAGAGGCAGTTCCAAAAACATTCAGTACTTC	few	TRBD1	TRBJ2-4	TRBV18	17
CASRLLGLDEQFF	TGTGCCAGCAGGCTTCTCGGACTCGATGAGCAGTTCTTC	once	NA	TRBJ2-1	TRBV7-2	13
CASSEALLRGVGGNQPQHF	TGTGCCAGCAGTGAAGCGCTTCTAAGGGGGGTTGGGGGCAATCAGCCCCAGCATTTT	many	NA	TRBJ1-5	TRBV2	19
CSARRGTGGVNTEAFF	TGCAGTGCTAGAAGAGGGACAGGGGGAGTGAACACTGAAGCTTTCTTT	NA	TRBD1	TRBJ1-1	TRBV20-1	16
CASSRGQTQETQYF	TGTGCCAGCAGCCGGGGACAGACTCAAGAGACCCAGTACTTC	NA	TRBD1	TRBJ2-5	TRBV13	14
CASSYLGSGKNSYEQYF	TGTGCCAGCAGTTATTTAGGTAGCGGAAAGAACTCCTACGAGCAGTACTTC	NA	NA	TRBJ2-7	TRBV6-5	17
CASSAGTVSGNTIYF	TGCGCCAGCAGCGCCGGGACAGTCTCTGGAAACACCATATATTTT	NA	TRBD1	TRBJ1-3	TRBV5-1	15
CASSLRRHNSPLHF	TGTGCCAGCAGCTTGCGCCGTCATAATTCACCCCTCCACTTT	NA	NA	TRBJ1-6	TRBV5-6	14
CASSPSRAGEETQYF	TGTGCCAGCTCACCCTCGAGGGCGGGGGAAGAGACCCAGTACTTC	NA	TRBD2	TRBJ2-5	TRBV18	15
CASGARLAGIYEQYF	TGTGCCAGCGGCGCGCGGCTAGCGGGAATCTACGAGCAGTACTTC	many	TRBD2	TRBJ2-7	TRBV7-9	15
CASSVATDANYGYTF	TGTGCCAGCAGCGTAGCGACGGATGCTAACTATGGCTACACCTTC	many	NA	TRBJ1-2	TRBV9	15
CASSEGNSYEQYF	TGCGCCAGCAGTGAGGGGAACTCCTACGAGCAGTACTTC	NA	NA	TRBJ2-7	TRBV10-2	13
CASSPLWWDSYNEQFF	TGTGCCAGCAGCCCCTTATGGTGGGACTCATACAATGAGCAGTTCTTC	NA	NA	TRBJ2-1	TRBV7-2	16
CASNEIGDTNEKLFF	TGTGCCAGCAATGAGATTGGGGACACTAATGAAAAACTGTTTTTT	many	NA	TRBJ1-4	TRBV28	15
CASSSVAGGYSYEQYF	TGTGCCAGCAGCTCTGTTGCGGGAGGCTACTCCTACGAGCAGTACTTC	NA	TRBD2	TRBJ2-7	TRBV5-8	16
CASRDGTGESAYTGELFF	TGTGCCAGCAGAGACGGGACAGGGGAGAGTGCGTACACCGGGGAGCTGTTTTTT	many	TRBD1	TRBJ2-2	TRBV6-1	18
CASSHLTSGVSSYNEQFF	TGCGCCAGCAGCCATTTGACTAGCGGGGTCAGCTCCTACAATGAGCAGTTCTTC	NA	TRBD2	TRBJ2-1	TRBV4-3	18
CASSVRSGSPDTQYF	TGTGCCAGCAGCGTCAGGAGCGGGAGTCCGGATACGCAGTATTTT	NA	TRBD2	TRBJ2-3	TRBV7-2	15
CASSARAVSNQPQHF	TGTGCCAGCAGTGCTCGAGCGGTAAGCAATCAGCCCCAGCATTTT	many	NA	TRBJ1-5	TRBV2	15
CSARDRDRGSYEQYF	TGCAGTGCTAGAGACCGGGACAGGGGCTCCTACGAGCAGTACTTC	NA	TRBD1	TRBJ2-7	TRBV20-1	15
CASSYSLRENYGYTF	TGTGCCAGCAGTTACTCGCTCAGGGAGAACTATGGCTACACCTTC	many	NA	TRBJ1-2	TRBV6-5	15
CASRRTGGTEQYF	TGTGCCAGCAGACGGACAGGGGGCACCGAGCAGTACTTC	NA	TRBD1	TRBJ2-7	TRBV7-2	13
CASQQGNYGYTF	TGTGCCAGTCAACAGGGCAACTATGGCTACACCTTC	many	NA	TRBJ1-2	TRBV6-1	12
CASSYGPGTQETQYF	TGTGCCAGCAGTTACGGCCCGGGAACACAAGAGACCCAGTACTTC	few	NA	TRBJ2-5	TRBV6-5	15
CASSPGSSTGTLSYEQYF	TGTGCCAGCAGCCCAGGGAGCTCGACAGGGACCCTTTCCTACGAGCAGTACTTC	NA	TRBD1	TRBJ2-7	TRBV7-8	18
CASSTPAGTATYEQYF	TGTGCCAGCAGTACGCCTGCCGGGACTGCTACCTACGAGCAGTACTTC	few	NA	TRBJ2-7	TRBV2	16
CSVEDREKLFF	TGCAGCGTCGAGGACCGTGAAAAACTGTTTTTT	NA	NA	TRBJ1-4	TRBV29-1	11
CSVAGEAGVNTGELFF	TGCAGCGTTGCTGGAGAAGCGGGAGTGAACACCGGGGAGCTGTTTTTT	few	TRBD2	TRBJ2-2	TRBV29-1	16
CASSRVAGDWETQYF	TGTGCCAGCAGCCGCGTGGCAGGGGATTGGGAGACCCAGTACTTC	NA	NA	TRBJ2-5	TRBV6-2/TRBV6-3	15
CASRTNRDMCGYTF	TGTGCCAGCCGGACAAACAGGGACATGTGTGGCTACACCTTC	many	NA	TRBJ1-2	TRBV6-1	14
CASSRRQGDVGGYEQYF	TGTGCCAGTAGTAGGCGACAGGGGGATGTAGGAGGCTACGAGCAGTACTTC	NA	TRBD1	TRBJ2-7	TRBV19	17